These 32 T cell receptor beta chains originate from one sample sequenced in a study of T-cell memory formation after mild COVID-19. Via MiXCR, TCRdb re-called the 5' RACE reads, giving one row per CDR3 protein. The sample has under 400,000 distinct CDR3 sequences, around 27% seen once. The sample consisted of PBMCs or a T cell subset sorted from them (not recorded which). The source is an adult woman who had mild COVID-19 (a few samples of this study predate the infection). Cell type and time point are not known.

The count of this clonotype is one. Written as DNA, the CDR3 is TGCGCCAGCAGCCAACATACAGGGAACAGCTCACCCCTCCACTTT. Its protein product is CASSQHTGNSSPLHF. This chain joins TRBV4-3 and TRBJ1-6, with D maybe TRBD1 (6 bases). From germline, CDR1 is LGHNA and CDR2 YSLEER. This CDR3 has 15 amino acids. V was cut by 2 bases and J by 10 bases, with 15 bases left in between.

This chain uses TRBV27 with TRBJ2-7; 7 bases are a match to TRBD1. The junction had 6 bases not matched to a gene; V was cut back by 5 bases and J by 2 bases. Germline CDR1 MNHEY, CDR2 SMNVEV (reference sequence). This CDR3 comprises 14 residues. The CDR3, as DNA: TGTGCCAGCAGTCTGACAGGGCACACCTACGAGCAGTACTTC. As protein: CASSLTGHTYEQYF.

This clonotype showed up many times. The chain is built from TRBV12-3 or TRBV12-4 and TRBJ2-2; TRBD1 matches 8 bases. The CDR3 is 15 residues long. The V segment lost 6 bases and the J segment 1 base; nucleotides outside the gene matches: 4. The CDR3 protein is CASSRTGWNTGELFF. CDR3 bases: TGTGCCAGCAGCCGGACAGGGTGGAACACCGGGGAGCTGTTTTTT.

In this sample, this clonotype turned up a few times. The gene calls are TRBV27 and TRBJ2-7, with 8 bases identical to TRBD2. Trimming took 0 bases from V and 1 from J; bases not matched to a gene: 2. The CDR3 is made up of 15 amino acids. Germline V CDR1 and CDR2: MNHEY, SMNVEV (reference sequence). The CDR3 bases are TGTGCCAGCAGTTTATCGGGGACTAGGTCCTACGAGCAGTACTTC. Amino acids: CASSLSGTRSYEQYF.

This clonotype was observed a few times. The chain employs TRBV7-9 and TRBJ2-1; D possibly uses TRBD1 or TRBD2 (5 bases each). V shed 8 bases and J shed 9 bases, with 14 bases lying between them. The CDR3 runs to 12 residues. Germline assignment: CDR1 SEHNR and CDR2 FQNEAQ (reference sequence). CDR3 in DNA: TGTGCCAGCGGGGGTGACTTCGGTGAGCAGTTCTTC. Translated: CASGGDFGEQFF.

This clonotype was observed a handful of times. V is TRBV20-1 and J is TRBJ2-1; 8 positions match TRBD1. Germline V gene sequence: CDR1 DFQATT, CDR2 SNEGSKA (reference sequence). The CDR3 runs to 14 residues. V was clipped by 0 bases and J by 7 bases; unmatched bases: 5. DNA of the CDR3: TGCAGTGCTAGAGATTTTCACAGGGGGAATGAGCAGTTCTTC. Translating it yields CSARDFHRGNEQFF.

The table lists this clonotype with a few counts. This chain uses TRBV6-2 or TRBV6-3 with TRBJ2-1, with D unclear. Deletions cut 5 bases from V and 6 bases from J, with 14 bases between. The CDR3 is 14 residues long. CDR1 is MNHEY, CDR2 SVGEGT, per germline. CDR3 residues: CASSPSGRVNEQFF. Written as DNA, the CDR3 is TGTGCCAGCAGTCCCTCGGGCCGGGTCAATGAGCAGTTCTTC.

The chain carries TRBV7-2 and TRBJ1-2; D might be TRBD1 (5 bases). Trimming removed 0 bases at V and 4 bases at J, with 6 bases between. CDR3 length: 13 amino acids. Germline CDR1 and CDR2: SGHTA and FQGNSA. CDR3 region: CASSLAQVYGYTF. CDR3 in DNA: TGTGCCAGCAGCTTAGCACAGGTCTATGGCTACACCTTC.

The CDR3 sequence is CASSYLGGLNEKLFF. Written as DNA, the CDR3 is TGTGCCAGCAGTTACCTCGGGGGACTAAATGAAAAACTGTTTTTT. This chain joins TRBV6-5 and TRBJ1-4, with D perhaps matching TRBD1 (5 bases). Germline CDR1 and CDR2: MNHEY and SVGAGI. The CDR3 contains 15 residues. V was shortened by 2 bases and J by 5 bases, with 12 bases between the two germline ends.

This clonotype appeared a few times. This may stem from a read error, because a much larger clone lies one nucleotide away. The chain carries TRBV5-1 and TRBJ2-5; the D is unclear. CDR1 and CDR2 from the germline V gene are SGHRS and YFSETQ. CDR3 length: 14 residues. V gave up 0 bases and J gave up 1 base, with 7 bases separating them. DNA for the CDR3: TGCGCCAGCAGCTTGGAACAGCCCCAAGAGACCCAGTACTTC. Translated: CASSLEQPQETQYF.

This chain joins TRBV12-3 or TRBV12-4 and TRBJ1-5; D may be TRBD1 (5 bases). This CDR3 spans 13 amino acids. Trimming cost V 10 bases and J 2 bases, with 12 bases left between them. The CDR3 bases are TGTGCCACCGCTATGACAGGCAATCAGCCCCAGCATTTT. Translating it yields CATAMTGNQPQHF.

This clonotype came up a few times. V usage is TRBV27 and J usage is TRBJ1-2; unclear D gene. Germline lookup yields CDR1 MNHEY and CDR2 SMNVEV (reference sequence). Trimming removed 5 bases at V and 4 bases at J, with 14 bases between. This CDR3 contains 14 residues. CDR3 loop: CASSAQIGSYGYTF. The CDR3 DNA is TGTGCCAGCAGTGCCCAGATTGGGTCCTATGGCTACACCTTC.

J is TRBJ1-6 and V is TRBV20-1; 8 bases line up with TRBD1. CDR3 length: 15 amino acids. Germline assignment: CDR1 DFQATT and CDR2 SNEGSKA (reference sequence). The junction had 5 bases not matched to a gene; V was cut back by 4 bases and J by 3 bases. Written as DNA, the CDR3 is TGCAGTGCTATTACAGGGGGTCACTATAATTCACCCCTCCACTTT. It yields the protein CSAITGGHYNSPLHF.

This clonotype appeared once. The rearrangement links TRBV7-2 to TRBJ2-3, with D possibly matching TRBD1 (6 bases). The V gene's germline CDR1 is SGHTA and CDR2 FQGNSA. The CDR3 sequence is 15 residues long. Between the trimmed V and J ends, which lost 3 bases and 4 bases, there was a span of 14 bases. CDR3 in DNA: TGTGCCAGCAGCTTGGCAATCAGGGGCCCAGATACGCAGTATTTT. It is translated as CASSLAIRGPDTQYF.

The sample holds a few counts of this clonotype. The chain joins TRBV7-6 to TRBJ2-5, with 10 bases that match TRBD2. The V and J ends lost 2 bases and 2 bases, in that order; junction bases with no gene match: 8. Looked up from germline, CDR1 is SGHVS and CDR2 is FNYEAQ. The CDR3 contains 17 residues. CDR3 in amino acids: CASSLRSSGRVQETQYF. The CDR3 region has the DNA TGTGCCAGCAGCTTACGATCTAGCGGGAGAGTACAAGAGACCCAGTACTTC.

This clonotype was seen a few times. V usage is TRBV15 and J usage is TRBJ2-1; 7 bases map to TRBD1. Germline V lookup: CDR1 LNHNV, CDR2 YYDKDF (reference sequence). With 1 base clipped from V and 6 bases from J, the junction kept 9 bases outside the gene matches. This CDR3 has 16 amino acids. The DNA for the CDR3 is TGTGCCACCAGCAGAGTTGACAGGGTGGAAGGCAATGAGCAGTTCTTC. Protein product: CATSRVDRVEGNEQFF. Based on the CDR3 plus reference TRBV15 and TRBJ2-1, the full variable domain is DAMVIQNPRYQVTQFGKPVTLSCSQTLNHNVMYWYQQKSSQAPKLLFHYYDKDFNNEADTPDNFQSRRPNTSFCFLDIRSPGLGDTAMYLCATSRVDRVEGNEQFFGPGTRLTVL.

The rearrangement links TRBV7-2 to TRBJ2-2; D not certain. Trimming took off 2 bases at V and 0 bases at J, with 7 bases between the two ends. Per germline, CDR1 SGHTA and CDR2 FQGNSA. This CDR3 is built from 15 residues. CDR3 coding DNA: TGTGCCAGCAGCTTATTTCCAACGAACACCGGGGAGCTGTTTTTT. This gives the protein CASSLFPTNTGELFF.

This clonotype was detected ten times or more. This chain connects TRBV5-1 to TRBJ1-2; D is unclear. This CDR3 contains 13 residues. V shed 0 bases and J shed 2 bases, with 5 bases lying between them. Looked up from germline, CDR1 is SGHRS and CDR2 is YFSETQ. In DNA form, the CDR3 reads TGCGCCAGCAGCTTGGATAGCAACTATGGCTACACCTTC. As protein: CASSLDSNYGYTF.

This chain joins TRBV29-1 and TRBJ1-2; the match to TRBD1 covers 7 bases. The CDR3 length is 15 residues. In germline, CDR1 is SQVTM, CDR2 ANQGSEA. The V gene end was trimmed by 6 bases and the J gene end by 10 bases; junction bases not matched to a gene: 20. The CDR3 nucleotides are TGCAGCGTCGGAGTCGGGACAGCGGTTTTTTCCATCTACACCTTC. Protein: CSVGVGTAVFSIYTF.

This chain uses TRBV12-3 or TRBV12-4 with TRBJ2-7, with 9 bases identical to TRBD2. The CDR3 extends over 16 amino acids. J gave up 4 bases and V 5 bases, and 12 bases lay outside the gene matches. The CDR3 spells CASSPVMTSGFYEQYF. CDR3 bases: TGTGCCAGCAGTCCCGTGATGACTAGCGGTTTTTACGAGCAGTACTTC.

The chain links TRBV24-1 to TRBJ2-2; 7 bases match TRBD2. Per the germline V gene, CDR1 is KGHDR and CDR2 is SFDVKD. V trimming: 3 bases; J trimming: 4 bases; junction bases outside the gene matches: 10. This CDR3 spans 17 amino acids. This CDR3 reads CATSDLQPSGGTGELFF. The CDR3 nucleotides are TGTGCCACCAGTGATCTGCAGCCCTCGGGGGGCACCGGGGAGCTGTTTTTT.

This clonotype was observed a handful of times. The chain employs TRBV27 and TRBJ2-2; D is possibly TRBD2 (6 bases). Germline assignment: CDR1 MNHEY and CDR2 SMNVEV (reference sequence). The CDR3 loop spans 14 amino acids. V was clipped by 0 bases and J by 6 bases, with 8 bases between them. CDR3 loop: CASSLSREPGELFF. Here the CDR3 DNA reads TGTGCCAGCAGTTTATCTCGGGAGCCCGGGGAGCTGTTTTTT.

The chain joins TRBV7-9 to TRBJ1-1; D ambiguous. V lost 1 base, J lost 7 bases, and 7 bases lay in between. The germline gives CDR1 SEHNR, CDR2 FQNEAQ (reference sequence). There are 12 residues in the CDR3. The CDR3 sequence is CASSLDGYEAFF. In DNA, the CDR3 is TGTGCCAGCAGCTTAGATGGCTATGAAGCTTTCTTT.

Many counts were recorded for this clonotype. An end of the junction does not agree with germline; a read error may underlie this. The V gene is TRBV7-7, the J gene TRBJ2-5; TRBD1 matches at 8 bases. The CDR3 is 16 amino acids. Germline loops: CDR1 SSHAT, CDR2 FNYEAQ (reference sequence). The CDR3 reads CASSSIGTGVQETQYF. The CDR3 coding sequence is TGTGCTAGCAGCTCCATCGGGACAGGAGTCCAAGAGACCCAGTACTTC.

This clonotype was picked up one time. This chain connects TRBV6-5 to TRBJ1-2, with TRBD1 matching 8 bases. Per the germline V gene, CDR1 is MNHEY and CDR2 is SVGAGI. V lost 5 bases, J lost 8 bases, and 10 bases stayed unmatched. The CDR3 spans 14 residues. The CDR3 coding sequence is TGTGCCAGCAGTGGGGCCCAGGGGGCAATGGGCTACACCTTC. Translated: CASSGAQGAMGYTF.

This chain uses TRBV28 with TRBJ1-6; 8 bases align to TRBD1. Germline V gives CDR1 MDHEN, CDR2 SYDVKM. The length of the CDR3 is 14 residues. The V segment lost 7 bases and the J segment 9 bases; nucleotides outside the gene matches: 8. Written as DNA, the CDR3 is TGTGCCAGCAACCCCCCAGGGGGCGGTTCACCCCTCCACTTT. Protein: CASNPPGGGSPLHF.

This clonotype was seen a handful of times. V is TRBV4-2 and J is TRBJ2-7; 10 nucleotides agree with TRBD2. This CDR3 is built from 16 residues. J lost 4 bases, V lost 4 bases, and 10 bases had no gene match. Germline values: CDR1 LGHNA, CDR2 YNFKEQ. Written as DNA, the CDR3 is TGTGCCAGCAGCCGTAGCGGGAGGTCCCTTGGGTACGAGCAGTACTTC. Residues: CASSRSGRSLGYEQYF.

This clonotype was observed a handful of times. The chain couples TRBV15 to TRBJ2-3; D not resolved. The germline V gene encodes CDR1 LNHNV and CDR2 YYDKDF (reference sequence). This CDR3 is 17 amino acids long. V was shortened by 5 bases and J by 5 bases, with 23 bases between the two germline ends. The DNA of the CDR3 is TGTGCCACCAGCCCAAGGGCCGGCGGCCTGGGGAAAGATACGCAGTATTTT. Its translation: CATSPRAGGLGKDTQYF.

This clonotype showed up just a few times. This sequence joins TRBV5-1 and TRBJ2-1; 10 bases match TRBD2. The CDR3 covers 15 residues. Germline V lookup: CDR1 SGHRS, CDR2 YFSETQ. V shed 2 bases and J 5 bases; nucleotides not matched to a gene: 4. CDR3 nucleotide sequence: TGCGCCAGCAGCTTCTTAGCGGGGGGCGACAATGAGCAGTTCTTC. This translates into CASSFLAGGDNEQFF. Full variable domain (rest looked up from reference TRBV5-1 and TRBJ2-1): KAGVTQTPRYLIKTRGQQVTLSCSPISGHRSVSWYQQTPGQGLQFLFEYFSETQRNKGNFPGRFSGRQFSNSRSEMNVSTLELGDSALYLCASSFLAGGDNEQFFGPGTRLTVL.

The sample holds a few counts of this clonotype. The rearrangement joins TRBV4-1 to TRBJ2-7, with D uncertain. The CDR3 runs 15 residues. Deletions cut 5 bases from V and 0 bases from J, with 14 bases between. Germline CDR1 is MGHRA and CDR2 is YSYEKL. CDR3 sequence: CASSKIGSSSYEQYF. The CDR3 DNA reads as TGCGCCAGCAGCAAGATTGGGTCTAGCTCCTACGAGCAGTACTTC.

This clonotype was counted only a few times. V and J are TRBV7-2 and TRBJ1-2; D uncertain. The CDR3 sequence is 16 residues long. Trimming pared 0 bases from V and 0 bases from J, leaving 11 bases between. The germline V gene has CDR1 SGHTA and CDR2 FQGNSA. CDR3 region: CASSLAPWQTNYGYTF. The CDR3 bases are TGTGCCAGCAGCTTAGCGCCTTGGCAAACTAACTATGGCTACACCTTC. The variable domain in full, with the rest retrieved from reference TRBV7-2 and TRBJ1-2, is GAGVSQSPSNKVTEKGKDVELRCDPISGHTALYWYRQSLGQGLEFLIYFQGNSAPDKSGLPSDRFSAERTGGSVSTLTIQRTQQEDSAVYLCASSLAPWQTNYGYTFGSGTRLTVV.

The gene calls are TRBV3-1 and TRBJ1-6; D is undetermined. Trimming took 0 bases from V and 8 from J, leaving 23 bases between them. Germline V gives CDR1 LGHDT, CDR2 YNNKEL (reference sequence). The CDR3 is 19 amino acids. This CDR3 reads CASSQDARRFSDPDSPLHF. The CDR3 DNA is TGTGCCAGCAGCCAAGATGCGAGACGCTTTTCCGACCCGGATTCACCCCTCCACTTT.